The T cell receptor (beta chain) under discussion was sequenced for a study of cytomegalovirus exposure and HLA in healthy donors. It was with 60 Vbeta and 13 Jbeta primers that the PCR ran. Data came from immunoSEQ multiplex PCR; TCRdb stores just in-frame clones and leaves some out. The sample yields some 130,000 clones, roughly 79% seen once. The CDR3 runs 14 residues. Between the trimmed V and J ends, which lost 1 base and 5 bases, there was a span of 9 bases. CDR1 LGHNT and CDR2 FRNRAP come from the germline V gene. The V gene is TRBV12-5, the J gene TRBJ1-5; a weak D match, TRBD1 (6 bases). The source is a woman between 35 and 50 years old in good health and CMV-seronegative. The specimen was PBMCs. Here the CDR3 DNA reads TGTGCTAGTGGTTTGGACAGGGTCCATCAGCCCCAGCATTTT. Residues: CASGLDRVHQPQHF.